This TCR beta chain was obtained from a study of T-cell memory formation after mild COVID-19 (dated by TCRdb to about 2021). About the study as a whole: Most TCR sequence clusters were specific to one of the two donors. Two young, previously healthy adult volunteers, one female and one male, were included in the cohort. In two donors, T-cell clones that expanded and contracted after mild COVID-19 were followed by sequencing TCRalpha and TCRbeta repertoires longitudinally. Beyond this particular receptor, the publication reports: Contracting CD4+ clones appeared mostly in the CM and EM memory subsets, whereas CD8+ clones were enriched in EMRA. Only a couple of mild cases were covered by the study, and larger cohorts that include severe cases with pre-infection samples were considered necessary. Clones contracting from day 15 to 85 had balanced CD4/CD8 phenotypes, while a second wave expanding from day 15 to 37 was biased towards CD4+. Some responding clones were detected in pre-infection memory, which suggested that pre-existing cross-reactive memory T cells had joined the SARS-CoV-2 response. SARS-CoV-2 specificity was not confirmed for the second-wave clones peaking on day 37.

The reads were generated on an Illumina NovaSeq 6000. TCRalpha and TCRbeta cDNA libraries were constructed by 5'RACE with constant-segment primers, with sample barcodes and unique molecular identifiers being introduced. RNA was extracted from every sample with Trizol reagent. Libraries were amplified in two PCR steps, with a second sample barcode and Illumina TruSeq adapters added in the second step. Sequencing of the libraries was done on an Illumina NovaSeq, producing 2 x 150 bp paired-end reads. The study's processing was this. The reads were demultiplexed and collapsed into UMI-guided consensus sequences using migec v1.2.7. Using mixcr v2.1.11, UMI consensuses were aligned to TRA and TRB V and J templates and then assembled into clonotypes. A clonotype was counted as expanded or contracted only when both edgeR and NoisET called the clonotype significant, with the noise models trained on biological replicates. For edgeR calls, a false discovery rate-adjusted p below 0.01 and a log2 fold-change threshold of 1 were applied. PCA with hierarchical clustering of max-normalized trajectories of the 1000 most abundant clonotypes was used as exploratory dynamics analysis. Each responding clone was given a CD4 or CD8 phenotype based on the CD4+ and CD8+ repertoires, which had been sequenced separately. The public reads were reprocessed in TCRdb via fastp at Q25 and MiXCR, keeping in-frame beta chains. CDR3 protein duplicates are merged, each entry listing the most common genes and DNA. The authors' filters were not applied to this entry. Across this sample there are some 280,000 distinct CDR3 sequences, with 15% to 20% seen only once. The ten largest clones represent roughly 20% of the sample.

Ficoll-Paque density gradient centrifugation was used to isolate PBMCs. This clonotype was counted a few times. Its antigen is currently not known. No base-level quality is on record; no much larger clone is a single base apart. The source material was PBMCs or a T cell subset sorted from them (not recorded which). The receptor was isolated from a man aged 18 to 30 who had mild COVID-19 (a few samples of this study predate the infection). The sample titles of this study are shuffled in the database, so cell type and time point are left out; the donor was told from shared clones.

CDR3 sequence: CASSTQAVPGELFF. The DNA is TGTGCCAGCAGTACCCAGGCGGTCCCCGGGGAGCTGTTTTTT. This chain joins TRBV12-3 or TRBV12-4 to TRBJ2-2; the D gene cannot be named for sure. V is reduced by 5 bases and J by 6 bases, leaving a spacing of 13 bases between them. The CDR3 starts with the cysteine, ends with the phenylalanine, and has 14 residues. The sequence is cut down to CDR3 DNA, 42 bases in frame from base 1.